Sequencing of this TCR beta chain was carried out in a study of T cell responses to AZD1222 COVID-19 vaccine. Germline V CDR1 and CDR2: SGHVS, FQNEAQ. V shed 1 base and J 6 bases; nucleotides not matched to a gene: 3. The CDR3 has 14 residues. Points from the study as a whole: When two AZD1222 doses had been given, Spike-specific TCR breadth and depth rose.

Comments on this clone: What it binds is not known.

The analysis combined second doses at about 4 or about 12 weeks. TCRdb's copy holds only in-frame clones and misses some; the assay was immunoSEQ multiplex PCR. Of about 77,000 clones listed, roughly 90% were seen once; the top ten hold under 5%. V is TRBV7-8 and J is TRBJ1-1; 9 bases match TRBD1. This receptor was obtained from an adult who received the AZD1222 COVID-19 vaccine. The sequenced sample was peripheral blood, obtained 28 days after the second AZD1222 dose. The CDR3 sequence: CASSLVQGAPEAFF. The CDR3 region has the DNA TGTGCCAGCAGCTTAGTACAGGGGGCCCCTGAAGCTTTCTTT.